This TCR beta chain came from a study of cytomegalovirus exposure and HLA in healthy donors. On this clone: Its specificity is unknown.

Sequencing was performed with immunoSEQ multiplex PCR; in TCRdb, only in-frame clones are kept and a portion is missing. Altogether hundreds of thousands of clones are present, around four fifths being singletons, with the ten largest covering around 5.5%. The germline V gene encodes CDR1 SGHVS and CDR2 FNYEAQ. The CDR3 contains 16 residues. The V gene end was trimmed by 5 bases and the J gene end by 4 bases; junction bases not matched to a gene: 11. Study results and caveats: In vitro data verified a few CMV-associated chains as specific for CMV antigens.

Sequenced: PBMCs. The V and J genes are TRBV7-6 and TRBJ2-5, with 9 bases matching TRBD2. The receptor was derived from a woman under 30 in good health and CMV-seronegative. CDR3 nucleotides: TGTGCCAGCAGCAAGTCGGGACTAGCCCCCCGAGAGACCCAGTACTTC. This encodes CASSKSGLAPRETQYF.